This TCR beta chain was recorded in a study of response to subunit inactivated influenza vaccine. TCRdb re-called the RT-PCR reads with MiXCR, one entry per CDR3 protein. Of 650,000 to 850,000 distinct CDR3 sequences in the sample, about 15% were seen once. The sequencing here drew on PBMCs from blood, taken 14 to 15 days before vaccination. This clonotype was obtained from a man over 45 who received an inactivated influenza vaccine.

The DNA of the CDR3 is TGCGCCAGCAGCCAACTCCTTAATGAGCAGTTCTTC. Amino acids: CASSQLLNEQFF. This chain joins TRBV4-1 and TRBJ2-1; the D is unclear. The CDR3 totals 12 residues. V shed 2 bases and J shed 7 bases, with 6 bases lying between them. Germline V gives CDR1 MGHRA, CDR2 YSYEKL.